A selection of T cell receptor beta chains follows, all from one sample in a study of T-cell reconstitution after alpha-beta-depleted transplantation in children. TCRdb independently ran MiXCR on the PCR reads; one entry per CDR3 protein. The sample lists 670,000 or so distinct CDR3 sequences, around 13% occurring once. Sequences were derived from PBMCs, sampled before TCRalphabeta/CD19-depleted stem cell transplant. The receptors here all came from a girl aged 2-9 years with congenital amegakaryocytic thrombocytopenia, due to receive a stem cell transplant. CDR3s include the opening cysteine and the closing phenylalanine or tryptophan. A D gene is named only where the DNA matches it firmly. Some rows mark clone size as missing; the rest say once, few, many or name a class of expanded clone.

>TRBV29-1|TRBD2|TRBJ2-1|many
TGCAGCGTTGAAGATGAAGGGAGCGGGAGGTACAATGAGCAGTTCTTC
CSVEDEGSGRYNEQFF
>TRBV10-3|TRBD1|TRBJ1-2|-
TGTGCCATCAGTGAGCCGATCGGACAGGGCTTCCGCGGGGGTGGCTACACCTTC
CAISEPIGQGFRGGGYTF
>TRBV7-9|TRBD1|TRBJ1-2|many
TGTGCCAGCAGTGCAGACAGGGGCCTCCACTATGGCTACACCTTC
CASSADRGLHYGYTF
>TRBV20-1|-|TRBJ2-3|many
TGCAGTGCTAGAGATGCGTCGAGGGGTAGCACAGATACGCAGTATTTT
CSARDASRGSTDTQYF
>TRBV4-1|-|TRBJ2-7|-
TGCGCCAGCAGCCAAGACTGGGCTCCCGGCGAGCAGTACTTC
CASSQDWAPGEQYF
>TRBV20-1|-|TRBJ2-3|many
TGCAGTGCTAGAGACCCTGGTGGGAGTAGCGCAGATACGCAGTATTTT
CSARDPGGSSADTQYF
>TRBV5-1|-|TRBJ1-1|-
TGCGCCAGCAGCGGCATAATGAACACTGAAGCTTTCTTT
CASSGIMNTEAFF
>TRBV19|-|TRBJ1-2|few
TGTGCCAGTAGTGCCGACAGATCTAACTATGGCTACACCTTC
CASSADRSNYGYTF
>TRBV6-5|-|TRBJ1-5|many
TGTGCCAGCAGTTACTCGTGGGGTCAGCCCCAGCATTTT
CASSYSWGQPQHF
>TRBV12-3/TRBV12-4|-|TRBJ2-1|many
TGTGCCAGCAGACAAGGAGGGAGGCAGTTCTTC
CASRQGGRQFF
>TRBV29-1|TRBD2|TRBJ2-2|-
TGCAGCACAAGACTAGCTCGCACTGGGGAGCTGGTTTTT
CSTRLARTGELVF
>TRBV20-1|-|TRBJ2-5|many
TGCAGTGCTAATTCGGGGTTTTGGGAGACCCAGTACTTC
CSANSGFWETQYF
>TRBV5-1|-|TRBJ2-7|-
TGCGCCAGCAGCTTGGTGACATATGCCTACGAGCAGTACTTC
CASSLVTYAYEQYF
>TRBV5-1|-|TRBJ1-5|many
TGCGCCAGCAGCACCGATATAGATCAGCCCCAGCATTTT
CASSTDIDQPQHF
>TRBV29-1|-|TRBJ2-3|few
TGCAGCGTTGGAGTGGGGGCGGGCACAGATACGCAGTATTTT
CSVGVGAGTDTQYF
>TRBV12-3/TRBV12-4|-|TRBJ2-1|many
TGTGCCAGCAGTTTAGGGCGCAATGAGCAGTTCTTC
CASSLGRNEQFF
>TRBV20-1|-|TRBJ1-4|many
TGCAGTGCTAGTGGGCAGAGATCCGATAATGAAAAACTGTTTTTT
CSASGQRSDNEKLFF
>TRBV20-1|-|TRBJ2-1|-
TGCAGTGCTATGGAGGTCTACAATGAGCAGTTCTTC
CSAMEVYNEQFF
>TRBV24-1|-|TRBJ2-3|many
TGTGCCACCAGTGAGGTAGATACGCAGTATTTT
CATSEVDTQYF
>TRBV6-1|TRBD1|TRBJ1-1|many
TGTGCCAGCAGTCCACAGGGGGTTGCCACTGAAGCTTTCTTT
CASSPQGVATEAFF
>TRBV4-2|-|TRBJ2-7|-
TGTGCCAGCAGCCCTCGGAACGGCTACGAGCAGTACTTC
CASSPRNGYEQYF
>TRBV7-8|-|TRBJ2-5|few
TGTGCCAGCAGCTTAGACACAGAGACCCAGTACTTC
CASSLDTETQYF
>TRBV7-3|TRBD2|TRBJ2-2|-
TGTGCCAGCAGCCTGGGACTAGCGGGAGGGCCCTCCGGGGAGCTGTTTTTT
CASSLGLAGGPSGELFF
>TRBV28|TRBD2|TRBJ2-7|-
TGTGCCAGTTGGACTAGCCGGTACGAGCAGTACTTC
CASWTSRYEQYF
>TRBV29-1|-|TRBJ2-1|many
TGCAGCGTTGACAATGAGCAGTTCTTC
CSVDNEQFF
>TRBV20-1|TRBD2|TRBJ2-1|many
TGCAGTGCTAGAGATTGGGGACTAGCGGCCTACAATGAGCAGTTCTTC
CSARDWGLAAYNEQFF
>TRBV7-2|TRBD2|TRBJ2-5|few
TGTGCCAGCAGCTTAGGACTAGCGACCGACGCGGAGTACTTC
CASSLGLATDAEYF
>TRBV6-5|TRBD1|TRBJ2-7|many
TGTGCCAGCAGTTTACCGGGACAGGGGTTATACGAGCAGTACTTC
CASSLPGQGLYEQYF
>TRBV10-3|-|TRBJ2-4|many
TGTGCCATCAGTGAGTCGGAGTTGGACTTTCCGGGCCAAAACATTCAGTACTTC
CAISESELDFPGQNIQYF
>TRBV7-2|-|TRBJ2-1|many
TGTGCCAGCATACCCCCAAGAGGTGAGCAGTTCTTC
CASIPPRGEQFF
>TRBV7-9|-|TRBJ2-7|-
TGTGCCAGCAGCTTAGTTCTAAACGAGCAGTACTTC
CASSLVLNEQYF
>TRBV20-1|-|TRBJ1-6|-
TGCAGTGCTAGAGACACAGGAACCAATTCACCCCTCCACTTT
CSARDTGTNSPLHF
>TRBV6-5|-|TRBJ2-7|many
TGTGCCAGCAGTAGACTAGTCTACGAGCAGTACTTC
CASSRLVYEQYF
>TRBV5-1|TRBD2|TRBJ2-5|few
TGCGCCAGCAGCCCGGGACTAGCGGGAGGTAGCCAAGAGACCCAGTACTTC
CASSPGLAGGSQETQYF
>TRBV20-1|TRBD2|TRBJ2-3|many
TGCAGTGCTAGCGTCGCGGGAGCGTGGGCAGATACGCAGTATTTT
CSASVAGAWADTQYF
>TRBV12-3/TRBV12-4|TRBD1|TRBJ2-7|many
TGTGCCAGCAGACCAGGACAGGGAGTCTACGAGCAGTACTTC
CASRPGQGVYEQYF
>TRBV25-1|-|TRBJ1-5|few
TGTGCCAGCAGTGGGGGAATCGCCCAGCATTTT
CASSGGIAQHF
>TRBV5-1|TRBD2|TRBJ2-7|many
TGCGCCAGCGGAAAGGGAGGGTACGAGCAGTACTTC
CASGKGGYEQYF
>TRBV5-1|-|TRBJ1-6|many
TGCGCCAGCAGCTTGGCCGGGGGCTCACCCCTCCACTTT
CASSLAGGSPLHF
>TRBV5-1|TRBD2|TRBJ2-1|many
TGCGCCAGCACCCAAGTTAGCGGGAGGGCCCTGTACAATGAGCAGTTCTTC
CASTQVSGRALYNEQFF
>TRBV4-2|TRBD2|TRBJ2-1|few
TGTGCCAGCAGCCCACAAAAGGGGACTAGATCGGGAAATGAGCAGTTCTTC
CASSPQKGTRSGNEQFF
>TRBV6-6|-|TRBJ2-3|many
TGTGCCAGCAAGGCCGTCCCAGATACGCAGTATTTT
CASKAVPDTQYF
>TRBV5-1|-|TRBJ1-6|few
TGCGCCAGCAGCCCGTTTCTGGGAGAAGATTCACCCCTCCACTTT
CASSPFLGEDSPLHF
>TRBV29-1|-|TRBJ1-4|few
TGCAGCGTTGAAGATCTAGGCGAGGAACTGTTTTTT
CSVEDLGEELFF
>TRBV5-1|TRBD2|TRBJ2-7|many
TGTGCCAGCAGCTTAGAGGCTAGCGGGACGTACGAGCAGTACTTC
CASSLEASGTYEQYF
>TRBV14|-|TRBJ2-1|-
TGTGCCAGCAGCCAAATGTGGGGGACTGGGAGATACAATGAGCAGTTCTTC
CASSQMWGTGRYNEQFF
>TRBV5-1|TRBD1|TRBJ2-1|-
TGCGCCAGCAACCGGGACAGGGTGAACAATGAGCAGTTCTTC
CASNRDRVNNEQFF
>TRBV29-1|-|TRBJ1-2|-
TGCAGCGTTCTCGGCAACGATGGCTACACCTTC
CSVLGNDGYTF
>TRBV20-1|TRBD2|TRBJ2-3|many
TGCAGTCTTACGAGGATAGCGGGACCCACAGATACGCAGTATTTT
CSLTRIAGPTDTQYF
>TRBV7-2|-|TRBJ2-5|-
TGTGCCAGCAGCTGGGCAGCTGGGCAGGAGACCCAGTACTTC
CASSWAAGQETQYF
>TRBV2|-|TRBJ2-1|few
TGTGCCAGCAGTCCCTCCCCGAGCGATGAGCAGTTCTTC
CASSPSPSDEQFF
>TRBV5-1|-|TRBJ2-1|-
TGCGCCAGCAGCTTGACATCCTCAAGTACTGAGCAGTTCTTC
CASSLTSSSTEQFF
>TRBV28|TRBD1|TRBJ2-1|many
TGTGCCAGCACCCCCCCCTTAGAGCCAGGGGGTAATGAGCAGTTCTTC
CASTPPLEPGGNEQFF
>TRBV5-1|TRBD1|TRBJ2-5|many
TGCGCCAGTTCAAGGGGACAGGGACAAGAGACCCAGTACTTC
CASSRGQGQETQYF
>TRBV5-6|TRBD1|TRBJ2-6|-
TGTGCCAGCAGCTTGGGGGGACAGTTACGCTCTGGGGCCAACGTCCTGACTTTC
CASSLGGQLRSGANVLTF
>TRBV5-1|-|TRBJ2-3|many
TGCGCCAGCAGCTTGGAAGGCAGGACGCTCACAGATACGCAGTATTTT
CASSLEGRTLTDTQYF
>TRBV20-1|-|TRBJ1-1|-
TGCAGAGCCCTGGGGGGGGAACCGAACACTGAAGCTTTCTTT
CRALGGEPNTEAFF
>TRBV4-1|-|TRBJ2-2|many
TGCGCCAGCAGCCAATTGGTGACTGACACCGGGGAGCTGTTTTTT
CASSQLVTDTGELFF
>TRBV29-1|-|TRBJ1-2|few
TGCAGCGTTGAATCCTGGCAGAGAAACTATGGCTACACCTTC
CSVESWQRNYGYTF